The entry below describes one T cell receptor (beta chain). This specimen belongs to a study of blood T cell repertoires in COVID-19. For the study at large: Some COVID-19 samples were acute and others convalescent; all came from the United States, Italy and Spain.

Study members were between about 18 and 90 years old and lived in some 26 US regions. Assignments of participants to cohorts depended upon their own reported clinical history. Two negative PCRs, clearance, or symptom resolution were required of recovered Cohort 3 donors. Between the trimmed V and J ends, which lost 2 bases and 0 bases, there was a span of 8 bases. Germline lookup yields CDR1 SGHDT and CDR2 YYEEEE. The CDR3 totals 14 residues. Profiling relied on immunoSEQ multiplex PCR, and the TCRdb table lists in-frame clones only, not all of them. The top ten hold roughly a tenth of the sample, which has 200,000 to 250,000 clones, roughly nine tenths seen once.

The chain uses TRBV5-6 and TRBJ1-1; D is perhaps TRBD1 (5 bases). Sequenced input: PBMCs or T cells enriched from blood (not recorded which). The receptor comes from a man in his thirties or forties who had recovered from COVID-19. CDR3 loop: CASSFAGLNTEAFF. In DNA, the CDR3 is TGTGCCAGCAGCTTCGCAGGGCTGAACACTGAAGCTTTCTTT.